This T cell receptor beta chain stems from a study of T cell changes during pregnancy in multiple sclerosis. The table came from immunoSEQ multiplex PCR; TCRdb's copy has only in-frame clones and leaves some out. This sample has roughly 38,000 clones, with 90% to 95% found just once. In germline, CDR1 is LGHNA, CDR2 YSLEER. V was cut by 0 bases and J by 2 bases, with 11 bases left in between. CDR3 length: 15 residues. The input for sequencing was CD8+ T cells from peripheral blood mononuclear cells, taken in the third trimester of pregnancy. This receptor was identified in a female donor with multiple sclerosis, enrolled in a pregnancy study. The V call is TRBV4-3, the J call TRBJ2-7, with D unresolved. The CDR3 DNA follows: TGCGCCAGCAGCCAAGATCAGGCGCAGGCCTACGAGCAGTACTTC. It is translated as CASSQDQAQAYEQYF.